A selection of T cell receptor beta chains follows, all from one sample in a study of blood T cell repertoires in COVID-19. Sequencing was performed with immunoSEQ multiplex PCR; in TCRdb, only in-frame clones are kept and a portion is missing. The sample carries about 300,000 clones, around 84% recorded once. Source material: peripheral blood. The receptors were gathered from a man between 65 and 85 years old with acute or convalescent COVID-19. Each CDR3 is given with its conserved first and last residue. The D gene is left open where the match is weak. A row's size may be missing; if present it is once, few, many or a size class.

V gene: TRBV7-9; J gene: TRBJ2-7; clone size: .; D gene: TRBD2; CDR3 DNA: TGTGCCAGCAGCTCTCGAACTAGCGGACCGTACGAGCAGTACTTC; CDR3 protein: CASSSRTSGPYEQYF
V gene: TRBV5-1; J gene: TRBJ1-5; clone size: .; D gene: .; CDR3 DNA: TGCGCCAGCAGCTTGCCGAATCAGCCCCAGCATTTT; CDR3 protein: CASSLPNQPQHF
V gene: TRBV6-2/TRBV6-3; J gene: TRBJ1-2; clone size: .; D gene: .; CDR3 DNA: TGTGCCAGCAGTTACTTGGAGAGGGCCGGCTACACCTTC; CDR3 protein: CASSYLERAGYTF
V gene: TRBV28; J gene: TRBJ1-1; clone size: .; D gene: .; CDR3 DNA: TGTGCCAGCAGTTTCCAGACAGCAACTGAAGCTTTCTTT; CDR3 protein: CASSFQTATEAFF
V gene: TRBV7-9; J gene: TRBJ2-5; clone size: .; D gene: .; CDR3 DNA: TGTGCCAGCAGCTTATATCCCCGGGGTGAGGAGACCCAGTACTTC; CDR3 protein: CASSLYPRGEETQYF
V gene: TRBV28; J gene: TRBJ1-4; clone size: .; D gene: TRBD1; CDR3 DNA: TGTGCCAGCAGTGTATTGACAGGGAATAATGAAAAACTGTTTTTT; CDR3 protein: CASSVLTGNNEKLFF
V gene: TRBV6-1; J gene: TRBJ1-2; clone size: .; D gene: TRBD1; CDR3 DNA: TGTGCCAGCAGTGAACGAGAGGGGGCTGATGGCGTTAACACCTTC; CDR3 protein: CASSEREGADGVNTF
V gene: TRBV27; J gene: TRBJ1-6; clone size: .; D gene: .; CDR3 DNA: TGTGCCAGCAGCTCGACAGGCTATAATTCACCCCTCCACTTT; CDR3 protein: CASSSTGYNSPLHF
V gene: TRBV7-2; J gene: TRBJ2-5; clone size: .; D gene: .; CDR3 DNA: TGTGCCAGCAGCCTAGACTCAGGTACCCAGTACTTC; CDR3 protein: CASSLDSGTQYF
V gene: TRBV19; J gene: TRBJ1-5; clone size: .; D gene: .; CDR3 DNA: TGTGCCAGTACGGTCTCTTCTCTCAGCAATCAGCCCCAGCATTTT; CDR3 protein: CASTVSSLSNQPQHF
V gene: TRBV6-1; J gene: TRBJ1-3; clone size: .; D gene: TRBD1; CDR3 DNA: TGTGCCAGCAGTGGCTCCCGGGACAGGATTACATTTAGCTCTGGAAACACCATATATTTT; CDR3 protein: CASSGSRDRITFSSGNTIYF
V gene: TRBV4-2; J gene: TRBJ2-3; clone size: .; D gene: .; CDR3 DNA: TGTGCCAGCAGCCAAGAGGGCAGGGTGGGGGATACGCAGTATTTT; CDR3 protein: CASSQEGRVGDTQYF
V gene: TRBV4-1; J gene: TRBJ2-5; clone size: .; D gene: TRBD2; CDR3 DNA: TGCGCCAGCAGCCGAGGGACTAGCCTTCAAGAGACCCAGTACTTC; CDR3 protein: CASSRGTSLQETQYF
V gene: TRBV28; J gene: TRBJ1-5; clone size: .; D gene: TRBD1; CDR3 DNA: TGTGCCAGCAGTTCCGGGACAGGGGAACAGCCCCAGCATTTT; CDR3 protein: CASSSGTGEQPQHF
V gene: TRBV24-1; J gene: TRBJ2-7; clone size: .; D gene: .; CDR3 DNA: TGTGCCACCAGTGTCAGCGGGTCAAAGAGTGGCGAGCAGTACTTC; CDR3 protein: CATSVSGSKSGEQYF
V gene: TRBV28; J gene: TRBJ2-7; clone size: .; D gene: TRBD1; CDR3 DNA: TGTGCCAGCAGTTCACCGGGACAGACATACGAGCAGTACTTC; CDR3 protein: CASSSPGQTYEQYF
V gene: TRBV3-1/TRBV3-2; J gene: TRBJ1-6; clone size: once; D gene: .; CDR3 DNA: TGTGCCAGCGGGGGCCGGGGTGGCACCCTCCACTTT; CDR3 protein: CASGGRGGTLHF
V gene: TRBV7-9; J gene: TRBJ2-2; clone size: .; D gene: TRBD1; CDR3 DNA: TGTGCCAGCAGCTCGGACAGGGACACCGGGGAGCTGTTTTTT; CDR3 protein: CASSSDRDTGELFF
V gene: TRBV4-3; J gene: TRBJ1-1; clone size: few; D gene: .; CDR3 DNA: TGCGCCAGCAGCCAAGAGTTGTCACAGGGAACTGAAGCTTTCTTT; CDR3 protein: CASSQELSQGTEAFF
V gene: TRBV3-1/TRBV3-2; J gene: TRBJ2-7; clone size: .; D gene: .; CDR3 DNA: TGTGCCAGCAGCCAAGTGGGTGGTGCGGGGGCCCGCTACGAGCAGTACTTC; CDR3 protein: CASSQVGGAGARYEQYF
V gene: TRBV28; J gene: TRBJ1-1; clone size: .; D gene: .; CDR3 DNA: TGTGCCAGCAGCGCCCTTGAGGCAGGGGTTACTGAAGCTTTCTTT; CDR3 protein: CASSALEAGVTEAFF
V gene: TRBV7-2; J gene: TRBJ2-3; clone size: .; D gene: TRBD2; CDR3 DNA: TGTGCCAGCAGCTTCTCGGGAGGGCCTAAGACAGATACGCAGTATTTT; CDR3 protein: CASSFSGGPKTDTQYF
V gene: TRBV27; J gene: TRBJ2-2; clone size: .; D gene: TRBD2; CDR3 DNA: TGTGCCAGCAGACCCCGAGCGGGAGGGGGGCTGTTTTTT; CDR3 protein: CASRPRAGGGLFF
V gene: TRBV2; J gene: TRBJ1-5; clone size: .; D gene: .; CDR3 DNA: TGTGCCAGCAGTGCCGACAGGACCAGCAATCAGCCCCAGCATTTT; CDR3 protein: CASSADRTSNQPQHF
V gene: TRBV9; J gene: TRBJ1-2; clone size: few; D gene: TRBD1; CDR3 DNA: TGTGCCAGCAGCGCACGGACAGGCGGAAGCCTCTATGGCTACACCTTC; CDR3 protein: CASSARTGGSLYGYTF
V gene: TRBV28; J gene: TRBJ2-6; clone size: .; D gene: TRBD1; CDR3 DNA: TGTGCCAGTACGGGACAGCTGCTCTCTGGGGCCAACGTCCTGACTTTC; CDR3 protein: CASTGQLLSGANVLTF
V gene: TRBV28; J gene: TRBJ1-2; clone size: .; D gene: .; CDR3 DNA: TGTGCCAGCAGTCCGACCGGACGGACAACTTATGGCTACACCTTC; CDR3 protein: CASSPTGRTTYGYTF
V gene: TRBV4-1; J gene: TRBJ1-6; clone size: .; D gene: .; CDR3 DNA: TGCGCCAGCAGCCAAGATTTATACTTTGATTCACCCCTCCACTTT; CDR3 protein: CASSQDLYFDSPLHF
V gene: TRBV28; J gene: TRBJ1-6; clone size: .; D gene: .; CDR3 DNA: TGTGCCACCCGAGAGTCGGGGGGGTCGTCCTATAATTCACCCCTCCACTTT; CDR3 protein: CATRESGGSSYNSPLHF
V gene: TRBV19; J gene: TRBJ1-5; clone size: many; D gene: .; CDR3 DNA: TGTGCCAGTAAAGGGTTCAGGGCTGATCAGCCCCAGCATTTT; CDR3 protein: CASKGFRADQPQHF
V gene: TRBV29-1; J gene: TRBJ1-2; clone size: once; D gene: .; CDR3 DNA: TGCAGCGCTGGGGGGGCGGGCGGCTACACCTTC; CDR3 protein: CSAGGAGGYTF
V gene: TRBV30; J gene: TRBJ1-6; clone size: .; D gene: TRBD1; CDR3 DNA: TGTGCCTGGAGCCAAACAGGGGCGGCTTCACCCCTCCACTTT; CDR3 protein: CAWSQTGAASPLHF
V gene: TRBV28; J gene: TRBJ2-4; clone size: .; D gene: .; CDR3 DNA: TGTGCCAGCAGTACTATAGGGGGTAAGGGCAAAAACATTCAGTACTTC; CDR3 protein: CASSTIGGKGKNIQYF